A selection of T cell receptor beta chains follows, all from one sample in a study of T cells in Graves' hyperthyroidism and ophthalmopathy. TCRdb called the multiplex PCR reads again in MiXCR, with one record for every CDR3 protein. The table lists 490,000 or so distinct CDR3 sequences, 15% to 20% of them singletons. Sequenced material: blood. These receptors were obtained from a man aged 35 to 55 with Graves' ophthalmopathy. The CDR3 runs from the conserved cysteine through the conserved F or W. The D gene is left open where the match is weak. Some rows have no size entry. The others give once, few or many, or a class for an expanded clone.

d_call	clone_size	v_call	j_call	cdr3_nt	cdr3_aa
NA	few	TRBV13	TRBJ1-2	TGTGCCAGCAGCTTAGGCCTGGCAGACCTGGTGGTCACCTTC	CASSLGLADLVVTF
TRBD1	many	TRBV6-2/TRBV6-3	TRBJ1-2	TGTGCCAGCAACGATGACAGGGAGGACGGCTACACCTTC	CASNDDREDGYTF
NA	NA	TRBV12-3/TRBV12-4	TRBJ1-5	TGTGCCAGCAGATATCAGGGAAGCAATCAGCCCCAGCATTTT	CASRYQGSNQPQHF
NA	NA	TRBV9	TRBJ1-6	TGTGCCAGCAGCGTAGGTCGCAGCCGGGGAGGTTCACCCCTCCACTTT	CASSVGRSRGGSPLHF
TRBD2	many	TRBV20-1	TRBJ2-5	TGCAGTGCAGCGAGAGGGCTAGCGGGAGCCCAAGAGACCCAGTACTTC	CSAARGLAGAQETQYF
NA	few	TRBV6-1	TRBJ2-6	TGTGCCAGCACCCCGGTTACTGGGGCCAACGTCCCGACTTTC	CASTPVTGANVPTF
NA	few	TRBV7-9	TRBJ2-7	TGTGCCAGCAGCGACCGGGTCTCCTACGAGCAGTACTTC	CASSDRVSYEQYF
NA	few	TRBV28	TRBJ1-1	TGTGCCAGCATCGCAGTGACGGACACTGAAGCTTTCTTT	CASIAVTDTEAFF
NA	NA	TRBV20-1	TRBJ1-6	TGCAGTGCTAGAGTACAGGGAATGGATAATTCACCCCTCCACTTT	CSARVQGMDNSPLHF
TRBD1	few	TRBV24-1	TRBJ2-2	TGTGCCACCAGTGAATCCGGGACAGGGAACACCGGGGAGCTGTTTTTT	CATSESGTGNTGELFF
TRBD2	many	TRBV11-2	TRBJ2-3	TGTGCCAGCAGCAGCTTCCCCTGGCGGGGAGGGTCAGATACGCAGTATTTT	CASSSFPWRGGSDTQYF
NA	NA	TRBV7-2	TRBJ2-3	TGTGCCAGCAGCCTCCGACGGTACACAGATACGCAGTATTTT	CASSLRRYTDTQYF
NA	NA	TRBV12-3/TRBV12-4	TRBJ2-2	TGTGCCAGCAGTTTAAGTGTAGGGGCGCCCGGGGAGCTGTTTTTT	CASSLSVGAPGELFF
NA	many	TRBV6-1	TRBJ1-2	TGTGCCAGCAGTGGAGCCTATGGCTACACCTTC	CASSGAYGYTF
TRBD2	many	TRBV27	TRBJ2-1	TGTGCCAGCAGTTTAATGGTACTAGCGGGAGGGCAAAATGAGCAGTTCTTC	CASSLMVLAGGQNEQFF
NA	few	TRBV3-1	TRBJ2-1	TGTGCCAGCAGCCAAGCCCTGACAGGTGATCATGAGCAGTTCTTC	CASSQALTGDHEQFF